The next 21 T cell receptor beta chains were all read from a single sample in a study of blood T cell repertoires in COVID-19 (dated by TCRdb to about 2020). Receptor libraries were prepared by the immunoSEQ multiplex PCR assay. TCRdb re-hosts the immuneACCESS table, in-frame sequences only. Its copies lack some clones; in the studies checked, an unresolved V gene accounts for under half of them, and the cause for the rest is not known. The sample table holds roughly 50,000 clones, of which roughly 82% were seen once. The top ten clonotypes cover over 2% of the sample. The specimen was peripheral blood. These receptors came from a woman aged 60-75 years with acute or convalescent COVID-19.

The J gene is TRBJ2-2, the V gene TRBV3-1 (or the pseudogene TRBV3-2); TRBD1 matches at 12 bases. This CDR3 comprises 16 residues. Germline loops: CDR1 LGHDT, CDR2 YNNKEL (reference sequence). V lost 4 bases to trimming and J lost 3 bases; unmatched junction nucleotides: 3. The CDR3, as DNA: TGTGCCAGCAGCCGGGGACAGGGGGCGGACACCGGGGAGCTGTTTTTT. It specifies CASSRGQGADTGELFF.

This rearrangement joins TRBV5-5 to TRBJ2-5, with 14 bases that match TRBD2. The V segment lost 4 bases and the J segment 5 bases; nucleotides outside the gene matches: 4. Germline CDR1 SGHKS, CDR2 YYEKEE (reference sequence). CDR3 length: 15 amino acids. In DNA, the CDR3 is TGTGCCAGCAGCGTCGGGACTAGCGGGGGCGAGACCCAGTACTTC. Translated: CASSVGTSGGETQYF. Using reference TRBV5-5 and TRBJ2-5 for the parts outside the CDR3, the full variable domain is DAGVTQSPTHLIKTRGQQVTLRCSPISGHKSVSWYQQVLGQGPQFIFQYYEKEERGRGNFPDRFSARQFPNYSSELNVNALLLGDSALYLCASSVGTSGGETQYFGPGTRLLVL.

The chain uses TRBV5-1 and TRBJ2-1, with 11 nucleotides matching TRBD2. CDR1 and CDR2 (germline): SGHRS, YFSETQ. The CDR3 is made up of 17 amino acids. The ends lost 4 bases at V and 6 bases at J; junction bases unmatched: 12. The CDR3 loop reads CASSTAPASGGRNEQFF. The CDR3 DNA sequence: TGCGCCAGCAGCACCGCGCCGGCTAGCGGGGGGCGCAATGAGCAGTTCTTC.

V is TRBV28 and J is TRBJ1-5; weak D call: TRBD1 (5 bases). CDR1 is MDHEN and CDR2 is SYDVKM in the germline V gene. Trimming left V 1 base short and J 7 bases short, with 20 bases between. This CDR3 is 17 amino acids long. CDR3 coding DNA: TGTGCCAGCAGTTTATTAGCGGGGGTCGGACGACGGCAGCCCCAGCATTTT. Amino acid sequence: CASSLLAGVGRRQPQHF.

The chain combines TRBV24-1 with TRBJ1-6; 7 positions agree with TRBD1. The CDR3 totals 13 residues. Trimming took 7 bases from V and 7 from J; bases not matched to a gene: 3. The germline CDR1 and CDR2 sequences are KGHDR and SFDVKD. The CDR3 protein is CATRQGSNSPLHF. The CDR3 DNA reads TGTGCCACCAGACAGGGGAGCAATTCACCCCTCCACTTT.

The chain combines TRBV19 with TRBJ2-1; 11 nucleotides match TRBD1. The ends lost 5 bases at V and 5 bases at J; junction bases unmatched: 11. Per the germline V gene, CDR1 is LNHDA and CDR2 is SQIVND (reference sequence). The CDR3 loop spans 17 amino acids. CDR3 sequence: CASSPGTGGWTHNEQFF. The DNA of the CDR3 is TGTGCCAGTAGTCCGGGGACAGGGGGATGGACACACAATGAGCAGTTCTTC.

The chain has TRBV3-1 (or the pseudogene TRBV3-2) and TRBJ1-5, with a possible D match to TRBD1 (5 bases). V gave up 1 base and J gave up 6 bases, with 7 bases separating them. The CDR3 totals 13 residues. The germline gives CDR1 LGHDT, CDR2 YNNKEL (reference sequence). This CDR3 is CASSQGRGQPQHF. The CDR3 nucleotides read TGTGCCAGCAGCCAAGGGAGGGGTCAGCCCCAGCATTTT.

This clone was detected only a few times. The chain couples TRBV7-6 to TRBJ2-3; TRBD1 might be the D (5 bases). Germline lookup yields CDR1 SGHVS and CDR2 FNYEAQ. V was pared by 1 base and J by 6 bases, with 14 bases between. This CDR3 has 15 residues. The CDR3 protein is CASSLVTGAGDTQYF. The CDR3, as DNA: TGTGCCAGCAGCTTAGTAACAGGCGCTGGGGATACGCAGTATTTT.

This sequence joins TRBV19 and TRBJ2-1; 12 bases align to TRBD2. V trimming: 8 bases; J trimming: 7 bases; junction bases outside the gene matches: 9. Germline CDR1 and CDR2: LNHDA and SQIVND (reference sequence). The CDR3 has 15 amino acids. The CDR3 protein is CASSDGTSGWNEQFF. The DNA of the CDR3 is TGTGCCAGTTCAGATGGGACTAGCGGGTGGAATGAGCAGTTCTTC.

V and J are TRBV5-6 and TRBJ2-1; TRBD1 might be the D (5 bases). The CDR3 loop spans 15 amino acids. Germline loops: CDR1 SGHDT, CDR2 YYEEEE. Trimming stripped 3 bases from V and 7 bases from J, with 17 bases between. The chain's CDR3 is CASSYGPKGQNEQFF. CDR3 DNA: TGTGCCAGCAGCTACGGACCCAAGGGGCAAAATGAGCAGTTCTTC.

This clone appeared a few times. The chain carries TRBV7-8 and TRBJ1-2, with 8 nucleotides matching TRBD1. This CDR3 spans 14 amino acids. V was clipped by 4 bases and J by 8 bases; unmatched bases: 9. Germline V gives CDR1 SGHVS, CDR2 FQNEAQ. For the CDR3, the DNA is TGTGCCAGCAGCTCACGGACAGGGTCGAGGGGCTACACCTTC. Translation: CASSSRTGSRGYTF. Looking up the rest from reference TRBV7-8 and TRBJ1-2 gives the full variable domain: GAGVSQSPRYKVAKRGQDVALRCDPISGHVSLFWYQQALGQGPEFLTYFQNEAQLDKSGLPSDRFFAERPEGSVSTLKIQRTQQEDSAVYLCASSSRTGSRGYTFGSGTRLTVV.

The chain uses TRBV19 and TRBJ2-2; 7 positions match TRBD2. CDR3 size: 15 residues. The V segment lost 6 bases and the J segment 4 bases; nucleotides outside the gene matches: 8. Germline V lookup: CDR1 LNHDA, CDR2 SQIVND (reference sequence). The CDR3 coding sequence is TGTGCCAGTAGCCGGGGAGGGCCGACCACCGGGGAGCTGTTTTTT. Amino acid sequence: CASSRGGPTTGELFF. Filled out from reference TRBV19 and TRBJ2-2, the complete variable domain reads DGGITQSPKYLFRKEGQNVTLSCEQNLNHDAMYWYRQDPGQGLRLIYYSQIVNDFQKGDIAEGYSVSREKKESFPLTVTSAQKNPTAFYLCASSRGGPTTGELFFGEGSRLTVL.

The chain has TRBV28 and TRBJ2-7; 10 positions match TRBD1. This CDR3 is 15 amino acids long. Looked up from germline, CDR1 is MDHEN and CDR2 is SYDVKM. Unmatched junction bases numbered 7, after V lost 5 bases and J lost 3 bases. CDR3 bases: TGTGCCAGCAGTCCTGGGACAGGGGTAATCTACGAGCAGTACTTC. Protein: CASSPGTGVIYEQYF.

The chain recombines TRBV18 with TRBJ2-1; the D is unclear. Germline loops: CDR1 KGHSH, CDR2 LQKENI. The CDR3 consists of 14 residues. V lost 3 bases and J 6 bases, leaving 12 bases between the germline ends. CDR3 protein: CASSPPSPLNEQFF. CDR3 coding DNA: TGTGCCAGCTCACCCCCGAGTCCCCTCAATGAGCAGTTCTTC.

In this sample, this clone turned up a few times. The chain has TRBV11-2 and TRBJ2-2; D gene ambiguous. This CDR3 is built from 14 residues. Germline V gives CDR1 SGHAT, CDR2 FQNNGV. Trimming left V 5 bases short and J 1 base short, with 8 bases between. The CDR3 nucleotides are TGTGCCAGCAGCCCCCCCGGGAACACCGGGGAGCTGTTTTTT. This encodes CASSPPGNTGELFF. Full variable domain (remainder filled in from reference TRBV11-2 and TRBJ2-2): EAGVAQSPRYKIIEKRQSVAFWCNPISGHATLYWYQQILGQGPKLLIQFQNNGVVDDSQLPKDRFSAERLKGVDSTLKIQPAKLEDSAVYLCASSPPGNTGELFFGEGSRLTVL.

CDR3 bases: TGTGCCAGCAGTCCCATAGCGGGAGGGCCGAACGAGCAGTACTTC. This codes for CASSPIAGGPNEQYF. The V call is TRBV6-5, the J call TRBJ2-7, with 11 bases fitting TRBD2. V lost 5 bases, J lost 5 bases, and 8 bases stayed unmatched. The CDR3 is 15 residues long. Germline V gives CDR1 MNHEY, CDR2 SVGAGI.

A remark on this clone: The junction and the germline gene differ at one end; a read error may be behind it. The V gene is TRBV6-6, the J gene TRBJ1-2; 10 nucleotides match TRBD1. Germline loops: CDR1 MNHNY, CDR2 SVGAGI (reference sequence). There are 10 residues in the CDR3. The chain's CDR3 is CASRGTGVAF. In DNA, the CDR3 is TGTGCCAGCAGGGGGACAGGGGTGGCATTC.

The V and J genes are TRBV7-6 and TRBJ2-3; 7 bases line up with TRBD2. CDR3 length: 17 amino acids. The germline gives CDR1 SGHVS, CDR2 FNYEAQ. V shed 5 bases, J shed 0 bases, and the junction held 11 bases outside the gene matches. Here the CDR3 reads CASSARAGTTSTDTQYF. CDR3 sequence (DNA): TGTGCCAGCAGCGCGAGAGCGGGAACTACTAGCACAGATACGCAGTATTTT.

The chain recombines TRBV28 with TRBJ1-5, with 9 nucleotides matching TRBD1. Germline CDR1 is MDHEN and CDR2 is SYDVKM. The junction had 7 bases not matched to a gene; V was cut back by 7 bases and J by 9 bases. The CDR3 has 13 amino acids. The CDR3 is CASTPGQGMPQHF. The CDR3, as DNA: TGTGCCAGCACCCCGGGACAGGGTATGCCCCAGCATTTT. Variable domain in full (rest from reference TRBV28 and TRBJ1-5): DVKVTQSSRYLVKRTGEKVFLECVQDMDHENMFWYRQDPGLGLRLIYFSYDVKMKEKGDIPEGYSVSREKKERFSLILESASTNQTSMYLCASTPGQGMPQHFGDGTRLSIL.

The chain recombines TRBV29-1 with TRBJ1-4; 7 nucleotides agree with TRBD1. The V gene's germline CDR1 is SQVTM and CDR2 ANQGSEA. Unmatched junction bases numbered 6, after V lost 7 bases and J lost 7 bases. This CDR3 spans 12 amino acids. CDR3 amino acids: CSGGQTLEKLFF. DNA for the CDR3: TGCAGCGGGGGACAGACCCTTGAAAAACTGTTTTTT.

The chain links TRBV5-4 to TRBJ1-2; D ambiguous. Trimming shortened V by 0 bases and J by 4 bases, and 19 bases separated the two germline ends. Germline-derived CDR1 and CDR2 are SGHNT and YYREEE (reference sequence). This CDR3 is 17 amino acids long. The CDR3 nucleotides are TGTGCCAGCAGCTTGGAAATATCGAGGGTCGGTGGCTATGGCTACACCTTC. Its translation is CASSLEISRVGGYGYTF.